This TCR beta chain was found in a study of beta chain features in type 1 diabetes (dated by TCRdb to between 2018 and 2020). Background for the entire study: No differences in mean age, gender distribution, total cell number or subset yield were found between patients and healthy donors. Regulatory and stem cell-like memory subsets were obtained from only 8 patients and about eight healthy donors, while naive and central memory subsets were obtained from all 28 donors. The study compared the TCRB repertoires of sorted circulating CD4+ T cell subsets in recently diagnosed type 1 diabetes patients with those in matched healthy donors. A total of some 110 million sorted cells were examined across all samples, and a strong correlation was observed between cell number per subset and RNA yield. General study outcomes and caveats: Naive, central memory and regulatory TCRB repertoires appeared to be more similar among patients than among healthy donors. Because cDNA was sequenced instead of genomic DNA, highly expressing activated cells could be over-represented, though the groups showed no difference in activation or CD3 levels. Fewer insertions and more nucleotide deletions at VDJ recombination sites were observed in patients with type 1 diabetes, implying thymic rearrangement abnormalities. Shorter templates might be favored by PCR, yet because patient and control samples were amplified and corrected together, any such skew would affect both groups equally. Type 1 diabetes patients showed a moderate but significant shortening of TCRB CDR3 length in all four CD4+ subsets. HLA sub-analyses involved small numbers of individuals, so any influence of HLA type on TCRB rearrangement remained unresolved.

The entire amount of isolated RNA was reverse transcribed using the High Capacity cDNA Reverse Transcription Kit, so the sequenced TCRB transcripts were expressed ones. Deep immunoSEQ sequencing was applied to naive, central memory and regulatory T cell samples, giving an average of around 3.4 million total reads per sample. Sorted cells were lysed in RLT buffer, and RNA was extracted using DNase-treated RNeasy Micro or Mini kits according to cell number. Each cell subset was processed on its own to prevent cross-contamination, while patient and healthy donor samples were processed together. The immunoSEQ multiplex PCR was used to amplify TCRB sequences from cDNA, generating 87-bp fragments that spanned the CDR3 region. Amplicons were sequenced on the Illumina HiSeq platform. In the original analysis: Synthetic template baselines were used to correct PCR bias computationally, reads within Hamming distance 2 were collapsed, and singletons that could not be merged were discarded. Reads were aligned to IMGT to assign V, D and J genes, CDR3 length, and insertions or deletions at six rearrangement sites. Clonotype counts were normalized to sorted cell number within each subset before computing true diversity and Gini coefficients with the tcR R package. Repertoire sharing was quantified using the overlap coefficient calculated on TCRB nucleotide sequences. Out-of-frame TCRB sequences from naive cells were analyzed as a proxy for the pre-selection repertoire. The table was pulled from immuneACCESS by TCRdb, which kept in-frame rearrangements only. Such tables lose some clones; where checked, under half of the loss comes from unresolved V genes, and the rest has no known cause. V and J calls plus clone size are reproduced from that table; the DNA served to infer D and trimming. Counted in this sample were fewer than 900,000 clones; about a sixth of them appeared once. Together, the top ten hold 0.023% of the sample.

A single peripheral blood draw of about 116 mL on average was collected from each donor into heparinised tubes. A BD FACSAria II and a panel including CD45RO, CCR7, CD25, CD127, CD95 and CD27 were used to sort naive, central memory, regulatory and stem cell-like memory CD4+ T cells. All sorted populations exceeded 95% purity. Right away, PBMCs were isolated by Lymphoprep density gradient centrifugation and were stained directly, with no culture step. To minimize batch effects, samples were stained and sorted in pairs, one healthy donor with one patient per experiment. This clone was counted between two and nine times. The antigen it binds to is not known. It has no much larger one-base neighbor in the sample; base qualities were not kept. V is pared back by 7 bases and J by 0 bases, with 14 bases lying between the germline termini. CDR1 and CDR2 were assigned from the germline V gene as SGHRS and YFSETQ. The CDR3 numbers 15 residues from cysteine through phenylalanine. Only the CDR3 DNA is retained, 45 bases long and in frame from the first base.

The receptor's source is a woman under 30 in good health. The V gene is TRBV5-1 and the J gene is TRBJ2-1; TRBD2 is perhaps the D gene, given 5 matching bases. Sequencing used naive CD4+ T cells from blood. The sample's cell subset or site label, decoded: true naive CD4+ T cells. The DNA is as follows: TGCGCCAGCGCGGGCTCGGGGAACTCCTACAATGAGCAGTTCTTC. This codes for CASAGSGNSYNEQFF.